Presented here are 3 T cell receptor beta chains from one specimen sequenced in a study of spatial heterogeneity in lung cancer. Noted time point: blood at routine non-recurrence follow-up after resection. Unsorted whole RNA samples from tumor, nontumor lung or frozen PBMC were sequenced. Each CDR3 protein gets one entry after TCRdb re-called the 5' RACE reads with MiXCR. The sample holds 51,000 or so distinct CDR3 sequences, more than 6.5% seen once. Specimen: PBMCs, collected at follow-up. All receptors come from a female donor with early-stage non-small cell lung cancer.

This clonotype was found a few times. The CDR3 region is CASSLKADTQYF. CDR3 nucleotide sequence: TGTGCCAGCAGTTTAAAAGCAGATACGCAGTATTTT. This chain connects TRBV28 to TRBJ2-3; D not resolved. Germline V gives CDR1 MDHEN, CDR2 SYDVKM. V dropped 2 bases and J dropped 4 bases, with 4 bases sitting between them. The CDR3 consists of 12 residues.

This clonotype showed up many times. The rearrangement uses TRBV7-2 and TRBJ1-1, with 10 bases aligning to TRBD1. Germline loops: CDR1 SGHTA, CDR2 FQGNSA. The J segment lost 4 bases and the V segment lost 8 bases, leaving 13 bases of the junction unmatched. The length of the CDR3 is 16 residues. The CDR3, as DNA: TGTGCCAGCGGGCCCCGGGACAGGGGCCCGGCCACTGAAGCTTTCTTT. Residues: CASGPRDRGPATEAFF.

This clonotype was seen many times. The chain joins TRBV29-1 to TRBJ2-5, with D perhaps TRBD1 (5 bases). The CDR3 loop spans 13 amino acids. Trimming took 2 bases from V and 6 from J, leaving 13 bases between them. The germline CDR1 and CDR2 sequences are SQVTM and ANQGSEA. CDR3 residues: CSVERQGGQTQYF. CDR3 bases: TGCAGCGTTGAACGGCAGGGCGGCCAGACCCAGTACTTC.